A selection of T cell receptor beta chains follows, all from one sample in a study of blood T cell repertoires in COVID-19. TCRdb keeps only in-frame clones here, not all; method: immunoSEQ multiplex PCR. The sample yields hundreds of thousands of clones, around four fifths seen once. Sequencing was performed on PBMCs or T cells enriched from blood (not recorded which). The receptors derive from a man aged 25-40 years with acute COVID-19. The CDR3 runs from the conserved cysteine through the conserved F or W. The D gene is left open where the match is weak. Rows may omit the clone size; those that give it use once, few, many or a size class.

.,TRBD1,TRBV4-3,TRBJ1-2,TGCGCCAGCAGCCTCGGGACAGCCTATGGCTACACCTTC,CASSLGTAYGYTF
.,.,TRBV5-6,TRBJ1-5,TGTGCCAGCAACAAACAAGGGGTGAAGGGCCAGCATTTT,CASNKQGVKGQHF
.,.,TRBV2,TRBJ1-4,TGTGCCAGCACGGACAGACATGCAACTAATGAAAAACTGTTTTTT,CASTDRHATNEKLFF
.,TRBD1,TRBV18,TRBJ2-6,TGTGCCAGCTCACCCATGGGGACAGGGACCTCTGGGGCCAACGTCCTGACTTTC,CASSPMGTGTSGANVLTF
.,TRBD1,TRBV9,TRBJ2-2,TGTGCCAGCAGCGACGCCACAGGGGGCGTCACCGGGGAGCTGTTTTTT,CASSDATGGVTGELFF
once,TRBD1,TRBV28,TRBJ2-3,TGTGCCAGCAGTCCCTTCGGGACAGGGTTTGATACGCAGTATTTT,CASSPFGTGFDTQYF
.,TRBD1,TRBV3-1/TRBV3-2,TRBJ2-3,TGTGCCAGCAGCCAAGCTCACAGGGGGACAGATACGCAGTATTTT,CASSQAHRGTDTQYF
.,.,TRBV6-6,TRBJ1-2,TGTGCCAGCAACGTCGGCGGAAACTATGGCTACACCTTC,CASNVGGNYGYTF
.,.,TRBV19,TRBJ1-5,TGTGCCAGTACTCAATGGGGGGTCCATCAGCCCCAGCATTTT,CASTQWGVHQPQHF
.,TRBD2,TRBV25-1,TRBJ2-1,TGTGCCAGCGGGAGGGATGAGCAGTTCTTC,CASGRDEQFF
.,.,TRBV15,TRBJ1-5,TGTGCCACCAGCAGAGTTTTTGGGGGGACGAGCAATCAGCCCCAGCATTTT,CATSRVFGGTSNQPQHF
.,.,TRBV20-1,TRBJ1-2,TGCAGTGCTAGGCTCAGGGATGGCTACACCTTC,CSARLRDGYTF
.,.,TRBV29-1,TRBJ2-4,TGCAGCGTCCTCCAGGGGAAAAACATTCAGTACTTC,CSVLQGKNIQYF
.,TRBD1,TRBV18,TRBJ1-1,TGTGCCAGCTCCCAGACAGGGATTAAGAACACTGAAGCTTTCTTT,CASSQTGIKNTEAFF
.,TRBD1,TRBV7-9,TRBJ1-6,TGTGCCAGCAGCTTAGGCAGGGGGCATTCCTATAATTCATCCCTCCACTTT,CASSLGRGHSYNSSLHF
.,.,TRBV19,TRBJ1-5,TGTGCCAGTAGTGGGGGGGTTCAGCCCCAGCATTTT,CASSGGVQPQHF
.,.,TRBV7-2,TRBJ1-1,TGTGCCAGCAGCCCGTTGCGGTGGACTGAAGCTTTCTTT,CASSPLRWTEAFF
.,TRBD2,TRBV11-3,TRBJ2-1,TGTGCCAGCAGCCCCCGGCGGGAGGGTGAGCAGTTCTTC,CASSPRREGEQFF
.,.,TRBV7-3,TRBJ1-5,TGTGCCAGCAGCCCTAGGACAGTTCAGCCCCAGCATTTT,CASSPRTVQPQHF
few,TRBD1,TRBV24-1,TRBJ1-5,TGTGCCACCAGTGATTCGGGACAGGGTCAGCCCCAGCATTTT,CATSDSGQGQPQHF
once,.,TRBV28,TRBJ1-1,TGTGCCAGCTCGGACCGCCTAAGGGGAGGTGTCACTGAAGCTTTCTTT,CASSDRLRGGVTEAFF
.,TRBD1,TRBV18,TRBJ1-1,TGTGCCAGCTTCCGGGACAGGGTCACTGAAGCTTTCTTT,CASFRDRVTEAFF
.,.,TRBV11-2,TRBJ1-5,TGTGCCAGCAGCCCGGCGGCCCAGGGGCCCCAGCATTTT,CASSPAAQGPQHF
once,.,TRBV19,TRBJ2-6,TGTGCCAGTACCGCCGGGGGCTCTGGGGCCAACGTCCTGACTTTC,CASTAGGSGANVLTF
.,TRBD1,TRBV27,TRBJ2-5,TGTGCCAGCAGTCCGAGGACAGGGCTGGAAGAGACCCAGTACTTC,CASSPRTGLEETQYF
.,.,TRBV2,TRBJ1-3,TGTGCCAGCAGTGAAGCAGGAAGGGGATCAGGAAACACCATATATTTT,CASSEAGRGSGNTIYF
few,.,TRBV11-2,TRBJ2-2,TGTGCCAGCAGCTTAGAGGGCTTACCAAGGGGGGAGCTGTTTTTT,CASSLEGLPRGELFF
few,TRBD2,TRBV24-1,TRBJ2-5,TGTGCCACCAGCCAGGGACTAGCAGTCCAAGAGACCCAGTACTTC,CATSQGLAVQETQYF
.,TRBD1,TRBV9,TRBJ1-1,TGTGCCAGCAGGGGACAGGGGGGAACTGAAGCTTTCTTT,CASRGQGGTEAFF
.,TRBD1,TRBV13,TRBJ1-4,TGTGCCAGAGACGGGGACAGACCAGCAAAACTGTTTTTT,CARDGDRPAKLFF
.,.,TRBV19,TRBJ2-2,TGTGCCAGTAGTAATCAGGGGGGGAACACCGGGGAGCTGTTTTTT,CASSNQGGNTGELFF
.,TRBD2,TRBV20-1,TRBJ2-1,TGCAGTGCTAGTTTGCGGGGGTATGAGCAGTTCTTC,CSASLRGYEQFF
once,TRBD1,TRBV9,TRBJ2-5,TGTGCCAGCAGCGCGACCGACAGGGAAGAGACCCAGTACTTC,CASSATDREETQYF
.,TRBD1,TRBV5-6,TRBJ1-2,TGTGCCAGCAGCGCCGGGACAGGGCGGAGCTACACCTTC,CASSAGTGRSYTF
.,.,TRBV7-9,TRBJ1-3,TGTGCCAGCAGCTTAGTGACTGGGAGCTCTGGAAACACCATATATTTT,CASSLVTGSSGNTIYF
.,.,TRBV7-8,TRBJ1-5,TGTGCCAGCAGCTTGGGCCTTGGAGGAGATCAGCCCCAGCATTTT,CASSLGLGGDQPQHF
.,TRBD1,TRBV6-5,TRBJ1-5,TGTGCCAGCAGCAGGGACAGAGGAAATCAGCCCCAGCATTTT,CASSRDRGNQPQHF
.,.,TRBV2,TRBJ1-5,TGTGCCAGCAGTGAATGGCAGGAGGATCAGCCCCAGCATTTT,CASSEWQEDQPQHF
.,TRBD1,TRBV6-1,TRBJ1-2,TGTGCCAGCAGTGCCGGGCCCCTTCGACAGGGACAATTGGGCTACACCTTC,CASSAGPLRQGQLGYTF
.,TRBD1,TRBV18,TRBJ1-4,TGTGCCAGCTCACCGACTATTGCGACAGGGGGCATTGAAAAACTGTTTTTT,CASSPTIATGGIEKLFF
.,.,TRBV7-9,TRBJ1-5,TGTGCCAGCAGCCTGTACCCCGGGACACATAATCAGCCCCAGCATTTT,CASSLYPGTHNQPQHF
.,.,TRBV5-1,TRBJ1-5,TGCGCCAGCAGCTTGGGAGGGAAGGATCAGCCCCAGCATTTT,CASSLGGKDQPQHF
.,.,TRBV5-1,TRBJ1-1,TGTGCCAGCAGCGAGGGGGGGATGAACACTGAAGCTTTCTTT,CASSEGGMNTEAFF
.,TRBD2,TRBV7-9,TRBJ2-1,TGTGCCAGCAGCCCCGTGGGATTAGCGGGAACCTACAATGAGCAGTTCTTC,CASSPVGLAGTYNEQFF